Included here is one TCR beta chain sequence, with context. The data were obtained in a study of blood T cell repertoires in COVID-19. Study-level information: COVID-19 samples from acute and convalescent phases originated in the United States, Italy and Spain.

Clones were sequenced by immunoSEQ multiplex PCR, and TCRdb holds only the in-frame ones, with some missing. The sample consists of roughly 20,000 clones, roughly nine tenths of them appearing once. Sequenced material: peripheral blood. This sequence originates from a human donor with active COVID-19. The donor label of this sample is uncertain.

CDR3 in amino acids: CASSLNAGQGYNEQFF. Here the CDR3 DNA reads TGTGCCAGCTCCCTAAACGCTGGACAGGGGTACAATGAGCAGTTCTTC. The V and J genes are TRBV18 and TRBJ2-1; TRBD1 matches at 9 bases. This CDR3 has 16 residues. CDR1 is KGHSH, CDR2 LQKENI, per germline. V shed 6 bases and J 4 bases; nucleotides not matched to a gene: 10.